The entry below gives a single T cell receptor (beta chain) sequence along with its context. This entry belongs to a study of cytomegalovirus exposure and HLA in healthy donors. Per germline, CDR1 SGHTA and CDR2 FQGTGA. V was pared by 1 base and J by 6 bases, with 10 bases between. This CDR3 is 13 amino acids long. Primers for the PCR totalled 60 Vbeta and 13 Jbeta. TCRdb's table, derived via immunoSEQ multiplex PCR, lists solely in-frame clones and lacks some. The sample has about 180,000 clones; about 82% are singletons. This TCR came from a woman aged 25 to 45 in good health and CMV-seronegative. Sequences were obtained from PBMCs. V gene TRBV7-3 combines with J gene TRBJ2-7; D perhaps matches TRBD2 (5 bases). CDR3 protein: CASSLNHGGEQYF. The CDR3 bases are TGTGCCAGCAGCTTAAACCACGGAGGCGAGCAGTACTTC.